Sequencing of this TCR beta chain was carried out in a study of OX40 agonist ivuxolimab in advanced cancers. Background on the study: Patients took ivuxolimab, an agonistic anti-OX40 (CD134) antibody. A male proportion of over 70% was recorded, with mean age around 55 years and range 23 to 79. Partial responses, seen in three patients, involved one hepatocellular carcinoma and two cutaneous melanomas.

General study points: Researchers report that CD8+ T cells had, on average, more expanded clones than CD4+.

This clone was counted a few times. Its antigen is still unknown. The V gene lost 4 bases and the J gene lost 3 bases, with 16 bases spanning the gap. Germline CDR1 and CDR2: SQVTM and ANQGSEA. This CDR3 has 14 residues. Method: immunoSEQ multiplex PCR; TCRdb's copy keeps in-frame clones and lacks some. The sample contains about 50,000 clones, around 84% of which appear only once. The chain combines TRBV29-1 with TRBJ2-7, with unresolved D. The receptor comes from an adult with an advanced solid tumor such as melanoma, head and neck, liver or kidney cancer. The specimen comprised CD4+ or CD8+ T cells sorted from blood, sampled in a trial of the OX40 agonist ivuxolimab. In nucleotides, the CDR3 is TGCAGCGTTGGAGGAATAGTTGCCCTCTACGAGCAGTACTTC. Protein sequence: CSVGGIVALYEQYF.